Below, 26 T cell receptor beta chains from the same sample are listed, as sequenced in a study of technical replicates of blood from a handful of donors. Clones were sequenced by immunoSEQ multiplex PCR, and TCRdb holds only the in-frame ones, with some missing. The sample lists around 80,000 clones; 91% were seen once. Sequencing used T cells isolated from PBMCs. These receptors originate from a human donor in good health.

The chain recombines TRBV6-1 with TRBJ2-1; 7 nucleotides line up with TRBD2. The V and J ends lost 7 bases and 10 bases, in that order; junction bases with no gene match: 10. From germline, CDR1 is MNHNS and CDR2 SASEGT. The CDR3 length is 13 residues. The CDR3 reads CASNRLAPDEQFF. The DNA for the CDR3 is TGTGCCAGCAATAGACTAGCCCCCGACGAGCAGTTCTTC.

The chain links TRBV9 to TRBJ2-7, with 14 bases aligning to TRBD2. The CDR3 is 19 residues long. With 4 bases clipped from V and 6 bases from J, the junction kept 18 bases outside the gene matches. CDR1 and CDR2 from the germline V gene are SGDLS and YYNGEE. The CDR3 reads CASSSRGLAGAEVMGEQYF. The CDR3 region has the DNA TGTGCCAGCAGCTCACGGGGACTAGCGGGAGCGGAAGTGATGGGCGAGCAGTACTTC.

The chain carries TRBV6-5 and TRBJ2-7; TRBD2 matches 7 bases. The CDR3 spans 14 residues. CDR1 MNHEY and CDR2 SVGAGI come from the germline V gene. The ends lost 3 bases at V and 7 bases at J; junction bases unmatched: 9. The CDR3 here is CASSYGTIPGEQYF. In DNA form, the CDR3 reads TGTGCCAGCAGTTATGGGACTATTCCGGGGGAGCAGTACTTC.

The chain is built from TRBV19 and TRBJ1-2, with D possibly being TRBD1 (5 bases). The CDR3 has 15 amino acids. V dropped 5 bases and J dropped 4 bases, with 17 bases sitting between them. CDR1 and CDR2 (germline): LNHDA, SQIVND (reference sequence). The CDR3 DNA reads as TGTGCCAGTAGTCGCGGGACGGACGACTCCTATGGCTACACCTTC. It encodes CASSRGTDDSYGYTF.

V usage is TRBV5-1 and J usage is TRBJ2-1; 7 bases align to TRBD2. V was pared by 2 bases and J by 2 bases, with 13 bases of the junction left unmatched. Germline assignment: CDR1 SGHRS and CDR2 YFSETQ. The CDR3 is 18 residues long. The CDR3 protein is CASSFSLAGVSAYNEQFF. The CDR3 region has the DNA TGCGCCAGCAGCTTTTCATTAGCGGGTGTGTCTGCCTACAATGAGCAGTTCTTC.

The V gene is TRBV5-1, the J gene TRBJ2-1; maybe TRBD1 (6 bases). Trimming cost V 0 bases and J 6 bases, with 10 bases left between them. This CDR3 comprises 14 residues. CDR1 and CDR2 from the germline V gene are SGHRS and YFSETQ. Written as DNA, the CDR3 is TGCGCCAGCAGCTTGGTTCAGGGGTTCAATGAGCAGTTCTTC. It codes for CASSLVQGFNEQFF.

With regard to this clone: Other DNA sequences from this sample encode an identical CDR3 as well. This chain links TRBV9 with TRBJ2-3; D gene uncertain. This CDR3 is 13 amino acids long. V shed 0 bases and J shed 5 bases, with 7 bases lying between them. CDR1 and CDR2 from the germline V gene are SGDLS and YYNGEE. The CDR3 here is CASSVGHRDTQYF. The CDR3 DNA follows: TGTGCCAGCAGCGTAGGTCATAGAGATACGCAGTATTTT.

In this sample, this clone turned up a few times. This chain joins TRBV7-2 and TRBJ2-3; no reliable D call. The CDR3 runs 12 residues. Germline V CDR1 and CDR2: SGHTA, FQGNSA. V lost 5 bases and J lost 7, with 10 bases in between. The CDR3: CASSREVNTQYF. CDR3 sequence (DNA): TGTGCCAGCAGCCGAGAAGTGAATACGCAGTATTTT.

The CDR3 spells CASSLVPAGQVVDNEQFF. The CDR3 coding sequence is TGTGCCAGCAGCTTAGTTCCAGCGGGACAGGTAGTAGACAATGAGCAGTTCTTC. The V gene is TRBV7-2, the J gene TRBJ2-1; possibly TRBD1 for D (8 bases). This CDR3 comprises 18 residues. The V gene's germline CDR1 is SGHTA and CDR2 FQGNSA. The germline V and J ends were trimmed by 1 base and 5 bases, with 21 bases remaining between them.

V usage is TRBV29-1 and J usage is TRBJ2-7; no clear D. Between the trimmed V and J ends, which lost 1 base and 0 bases, there was a span of 7 bases. The CDR3 is 13 residues long. Looked up from germline, CDR1 is SQVTM and CDR2 is ANQGSEA. In DNA, the CDR3 is TGCAGCGTTGAAGTGGCAGGCTCCTACGAGCAGTACTTC. It codes for CSVEVAGSYEQYF.

The chain is built from TRBV27 and TRBJ1-2, with 10 bases identical to TRBD1. V gave up 6 bases and J gave up 2 bases; unmatched junction bases: 3. This CDR3 contains 14 residues. Germline-derived CDR1 and CDR2 are MNHEY and SMNVEV (reference sequence). The CDR3 DNA reads TGTGCCAGCAGCTCGGGACAGGGGAACTATGGCTACACCTTC. Its protein product is CASSSGQGNYGYTF.

This CDR3 is CASSLDFTTNTDTQYF. CDR3 DNA: TGTGCCAGCAGCTTGGATTTTACGACTAACACAGATACGCAGTATTTT. The chain has TRBV5-4 and TRBJ2-3, with TRBD2 as a possible D gene (5 bases). CDR1 and CDR2 (germline): SGHNT, YYREEE (reference sequence). The CDR3 has 16 residues. Trimming stripped 0 bases from V and 2 bases from J, with 13 bases between.

V gene TRBV14 combines with J gene TRBJ2-7; 11 positions agree with TRBD2. V dropped 3 bases and J dropped 7; count of bases not matched to a gene: 11. CDR3 size: 16 residues. Germline V gene data show CDR1 as SGHDN and CDR2 as FVKESK. The CDR3 loop reads CASSQFSGRALREQYF. The CDR3, as DNA: TGTGCCAGCAGCCAGTTTAGCGGGAGGGCCTTAAGGGAGCAGTACTTC.

V and J are TRBV5-1 and TRBJ2-2; no clear D gene. The CDR3 loop spans 13 amino acids. Looked up from germline, CDR1 is SGHRS and CDR2 is YFSETQ. Trimming took 4 bases from V and 5 from J, leaving 9 bases between them. DNA of the CDR3: TGCGCCAGCAGCGTAAGAGATACCGGGGAGCTGTTTTTT. It codes for CASSVRDTGELFF.

The chain combines TRBV28 with TRBJ2-7; D possibly corresponds to TRBD1 (7 bases). V lost 7 bases, J lost 5 bases, and 21 bases lay in between. This CDR3 spans 15 amino acids. Germline CDR1 MDHEN, CDR2 SYDVKM. In DNA form, the CDR3 reads TGTGCCAGCAAAACCCAAGGAGGGGGCATCGACGAGCAGTACTTC. Amino acid sequence: CASKTQGGGIDEQYF.

The chain combines TRBV9 with TRBJ1-1; TRBD1 aligns across 7 bases. This CDR3 spans 13 amino acids. V trimming: 2 bases; J trimming: 4 bases; junction bases outside the gene matches: 2. In germline, CDR1 is SGDLS, CDR2 YYNGEE. CDR3 sequence reads: CASSVQGGTEAFF. The CDR3 nucleotides are TGTGCCAGCAGCGTCCAGGGGGGCACTGAAGCTTTCTTT.

A few counts support this clone. V gene TRBV30 combines with J gene TRBJ1-1; D possibly corresponds to TRBD1 (5 bases). The CDR3 consists of 12 residues. Germline V lookup: CDR1 GTSNPN, CDR2 SVGIG (reference sequence). The V and J ends lost 5 bases and 0 bases respectively, with 7 bases between them. The CDR3 is CAWETVNTEAFF. Written as DNA, the CDR3 is TGTGCCTGGGAGACAGTGAACACTGAAGCTTTCTTT.

V usage is TRBV19 and J usage is TRBJ2-7, with D perhaps TRBD2 (6 bases). Germline lookup yields CDR1 LNHDA and CDR2 SQIVND (reference sequence). Trimming left V 5 bases short and J 3 bases short, with 17 bases between. The CDR3 covers 15 residues. This CDR3 reads CASSSFSPGSYEQYF. CDR3 bases: TGTGCCAGTAGTTCCTTTTCCCCCGGGAGCTACGAGCAGTACTTC. The entire variable domain, with the rest obtained from reference TRBV19 and TRBJ2-7, is as follows: DGGITQSPKYLFRKEGQNVTLSCEQNLNHDAMYWYRQDPGQGLRLIYYSQIVNDFQKGDIAEGYSVSREKKESFPLTVTSAQKNPTAFYLCASSSFSPGSYEQYFGPGTRLTVT.

The rearrangement links TRBV27 to TRBJ2-1; a possible D gene is TRBD2 (6 bases). The CDR3 length is 13 residues. Germline V gene lookup returns CDR1 MNHEY and CDR2 SMNVEV (reference sequence). V dropped 5 bases and J dropped 7 bases, with 12 bases sitting between them. For the CDR3, the DNA is TGTGCCAGCAGTCTAGGCCGGGGGAATGAGCAGTTCTTC. It translates to CASSLGRGNEQFF.

The chain couples TRBV16 to TRBJ1-5; D might be TRBD1 (5 bases). The CDR3 sequence is 16 residues long. V dropped 3 bases and J dropped 0 bases, with 12 bases sitting between them. The germline V gene encodes CDR1 KGHSY and CDR2 FQNENV. This CDR3 is CASSHRRDYSNQPQHF. Here the CDR3 DNA reads TGTGCCAGCAGCCATCGAAGGGACTATAGCAATCAGCCCCAGCATTTT.

The chain uses TRBV4-1 and TRBJ1-2; 7 positions match TRBD1. CDR3 length: 16 amino acids. With 0 bases clipped from V and 4 bases from J, the junction kept 8 bases outside the gene matches. Germline lookup yields CDR1 MGHRA and CDR2 YSYEKL. The CDR3: CASSQDLGQRPYGYTF. The DNA for the CDR3 is TGCGCCAGCAGCCAAGATTTGGGACAGCGACCCTATGGCTACACCTTC.

The rearrangement joins TRBV7-3 to TRBJ2-7, with TRBD2 matching 8 bases. Germline values: CDR1 SGHTA, CDR2 FQGTGA. Trimming at V came to 4 bases and at J to 7 bases, leaving 9 bases not matched to a gene. The CDR3 spans 14 residues. Here the CDR3 reads CASSSQSGSDEQYF. The CDR3 DNA is TGTGCCAGCAGCTCCCAGAGCGGGAGTGATGAGCAGTACTTC.

The V gene is TRBV6-5, the J gene TRBJ2-5; 8 bases align to TRBD2. J gave up 4 bases and V 4 bases, and 11 bases lay outside the gene matches. The CDR3 sequence is 16 residues long. Germline V gene data show CDR1 as MNHEY and CDR2 as SVGAGI. CDR3 DNA sequence: TGTGCCAGCAGTTCCCATGGAATAGCGGGAAGAGAGACCCAGTACTTC. Its protein is CASSSHGIAGRETQYF.

This clone was found once. The chain uses TRBV6-5 and TRBJ2-1, with D possibly being TRBD2 (5 bases). The CDR3 has 13 amino acids. V lost 10 bases and J lost 0, with 10 bases in between. The V gene's germline CDR1 is MNHEY and CDR2 SVGAGI. For the CDR3, the DNA is TGTGCCACGAGGGCCAACTCCTACAATGAGCAGTTCTTC. Protein sequence: CATRANSYNEQFF.

The chain uses TRBV4-1 and TRBJ1-5, with unresolved D. Trimming took 0 bases from V and 10 from J, leaving 13 bases between them. The CDR3 loop spans 14 amino acids. Germline V gives CDR1 MGHRA, CDR2 YSYEKL. The CDR3 nucleotides are TGCGCCAGCAGCCAAGACCGGTTAGATGCACCCCAGCATTTT. Its protein product is CASSQDRLDAPQHF.

The chain recombines TRBV5-8 with TRBJ2-5; 8 bases align to TRBD1. J lost 8 bases, V lost 3 bases, and 15 bases had no gene match. The CDR3 is made up of 16 amino acids. Germline V CDR1 and CDR2: SGHTS, YDEGEE. The CDR3 region is CASSYDRGPEDETQYF. The CDR3 DNA is TGTGCCAGCAGCTACGACAGGGGCCCCGAGGATGAAACCCAGTACTTC.